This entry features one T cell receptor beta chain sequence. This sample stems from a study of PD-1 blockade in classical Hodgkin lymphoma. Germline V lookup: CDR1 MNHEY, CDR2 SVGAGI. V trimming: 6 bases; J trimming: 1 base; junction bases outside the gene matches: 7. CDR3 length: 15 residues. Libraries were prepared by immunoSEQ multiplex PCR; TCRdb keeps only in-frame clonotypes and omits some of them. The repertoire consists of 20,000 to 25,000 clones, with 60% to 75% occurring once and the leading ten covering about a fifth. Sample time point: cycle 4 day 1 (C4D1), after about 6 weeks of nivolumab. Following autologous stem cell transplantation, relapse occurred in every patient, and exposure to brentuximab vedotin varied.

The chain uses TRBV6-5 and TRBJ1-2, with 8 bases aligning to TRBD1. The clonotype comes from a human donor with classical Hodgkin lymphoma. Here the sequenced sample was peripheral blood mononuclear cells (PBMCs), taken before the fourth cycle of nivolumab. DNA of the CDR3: TGTGCCAGCAGGAAGCAGGGGGCCGGTAACTATGGCTACACCTTC. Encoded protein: CASRKQGAGNYGYTF.